A single TCR beta chain is shown here with its context. This clone appeared once. Its antigen remains undetermined. Within one base of it there is no much larger clone, and no base qualities were kept. Within the sample, other DNA sequences also encode this same CDR3. The data were taken from a study of siplizumab effects on memory and regulatory T cells (dated by TCRdb to between 2018 and 2020). General notes on the study: The effect of the anti-CD2 antibody siplizumab on alloreactive T-cell subsets was examined in allogeneic mixed lymphocyte reactions constructed from human PBMCs.

TCRbeta CDR3 sequencing was performed on sorted unstimulated T cells and on proliferating T cells recovered from mixed lymphocyte reactions. Fresh whole blood from around 11 HLA-typed healthy donors was used to isolate PBMCs. Unstimulated CD4+ non-regulatory T cells were FACS-sorted to map the origin of alloreactive clones. The library was generated by the immunoSEQ multiplex PCR assay. Each sample had some 96,000 TCR templates assayed by the deep sequencing platform. Genomic DNA extracted from sorted T cells was the material used for TCRbeta CDR3 sequencing. The study's processing was this. The R programming language was used for clonal analysis of TCRbeta CDR3 data. Comparing unstimulated samples against CFSE-low samples taken after the reaction was how alloreactive CD4+ and CD8+ clones were defined. Regulatory or non-regulatory origin of alloreactive CD4+ clones was assigned by matching sequences to the sorted unstimulated Treg and non-Treg repertoires. Here the immuneACCESS table is served through TCRdb, limited to in-frame sequences with V and J called. Missing clones are a known gap in these copies; in checked studies unresolved V genes cover under half, and the rest lacks a known reason. That table is the source of V, J and clone size, and D and trimming were worked out from the DNA. The sample records some 120,000 clones, around 93% of which are singletons. Under 0.2% of the sample is held by the ten biggest clonotypes.

A distance of 3 bases separates the germline ends of V and J, which lose 5 bases and 4 bases respectively. According to the germline V gene, CDR1 reads SGHTA and CDR2 reads FQGNSA. Including the terminal cysteine and phenylalanine, the CDR3 comprises 12 residues. The only DNA kept is the CDR3, 36 bases in frame from the first base. Summary of the overall study and its limitations: No functional confirmation was obtained for the suppressive function of proliferating Tregs from siplizumab cultures. Unstimulated naive T cells appeared more diverse than memory T cells, and naive cells seemed to contribute substantially to the alloresponse. Because sequences at frequencies below about 10^-5 were poorly captured, only a minor fraction of alloreactive clones could be mapped back to unstimulated subsets. In reactions with siplizumab, an average of roughly 69% of mappable alloreactive CD4+ clones were Treg-derived, compared with 25% to 30% in control reactions. About 80-96% of proliferating CD4+ or CD8+ clones could not be given a naive or memory phenotype. Siplizumab significantly lowered the cumulative frequency of alloreactive sequences that could be traced to unstimulated CD4+ memory T cells.

The source material was non-Treg CD4+ T cells sorted from blood. This sample's cell subset or site label indicates: FACS-sorted unstimulated CD4+ non-regulatory T cells. The sequence was obtained from a human donor in good health. The rearrangement combines TRBV7-2 with TRBJ1-6, with no confidently assigned D gene. The nucleotides are TGTGCCAGCAGCCTATATAATTCACCCCTCCACTTT. This codes for CASSLYNSPLHF.